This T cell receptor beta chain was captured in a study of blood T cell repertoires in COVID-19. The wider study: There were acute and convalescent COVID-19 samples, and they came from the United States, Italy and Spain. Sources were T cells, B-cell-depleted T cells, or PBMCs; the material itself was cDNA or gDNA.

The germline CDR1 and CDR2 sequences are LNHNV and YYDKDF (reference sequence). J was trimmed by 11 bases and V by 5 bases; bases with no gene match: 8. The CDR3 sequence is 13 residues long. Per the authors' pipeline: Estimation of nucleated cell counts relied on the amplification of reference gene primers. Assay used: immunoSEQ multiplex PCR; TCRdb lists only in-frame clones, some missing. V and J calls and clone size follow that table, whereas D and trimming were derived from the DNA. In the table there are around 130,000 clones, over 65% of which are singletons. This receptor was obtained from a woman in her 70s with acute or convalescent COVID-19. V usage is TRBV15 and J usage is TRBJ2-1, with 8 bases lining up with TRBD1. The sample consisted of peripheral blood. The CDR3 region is CATSGNTGGKQFF. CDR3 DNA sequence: TGTGCCACCAGCGGGAACACAGGGGGAAAGCAGTTCTTC.